Listed here are 29 T cell receptor beta chains from one sample, sequenced in a study of early T cells in non-severe SARS-CoV-2 infection. TCRdb redid the calling of the 5' RACE reads with MiXCR, one entry per CDR3 protein. This table has around 58,000 distinct CDR3 sequences, 4.9% appearing once. The sequenced material came from whole blood. These receptors were collected from an adult who was a healthcare worker with PCR-confirmed SARS-CoV-2 infection or an uninfected control (not recorded which).

The chain is built from TRBV3-1 and TRBJ2-7, with D tentatively TRBD2 (6 bases). CDR1 LGHDT and CDR2 YNNKEL come from the germline V gene (reference sequence). Trimming took off 0 bases at V and 6 bases at J, with 6 bases between the two ends. This CDR3 spans 12 amino acids. The CDR3 sequence is CASSQEGGEQYF. The CDR3 DNA follows: TGTGCCAGCAGCCAAGAGGGGGGCGAGCAGTACTTC.

This clonotype was counted only a few times. The chain couples TRBV4-2 to TRBJ2-3; 11 bases map to TRBD2. With V trimmed by 2 bases and J by 11 bases, 12 bases remained unmatched. Germline V gene data show CDR1 as LGHNA and CDR2 as YNFKEQ. This CDR3 spans 16 amino acids. The CDR3 sequence: CASSQPSGRSHRVQYF. The CDR3 region has the DNA TGTGCCAGCAGCCAACCTAGCGGGAGGTCCCATAGGGTGCAGTATTTT.

The chain recombines TRBV5-5 with TRBJ2-2; no reliable D call. CDR3 length: 14 residues. Germline loops: CDR1 SGHKS, CDR2 YYEKEE (reference sequence). Trimming removed 2 bases at V and 5 bases at J, with 10 bases between. CDR3 nucleotide sequence: TGTGCCAGCAGCTTAATAGTCGTGACCGGGGAGCTGTTTTTT. It translates to CASSLIVVTGELFF.

This rearrangement joins TRBV20-1 to TRBJ2-7, with a tentative D call TRBD1 (6 bases). CDR3 length: 12 amino acids. V was trimmed by 5 bases and J by 7 bases, leaving 15 bases between them. Looked up from germline, CDR1 is DFQATT and CDR2 is SNEGSKA (reference sequence). CDR3 DNA sequence: TGCAGTGCTCCCGCAGGGGTTCGGGAGCAGTACTTC. Amino acids: CSAPAGVREQYF.

This clonotype came up many times. The junction differs from germline at one of its ends, possibly a read error. V is TRBV20-1 and J is TRBJ2-2; TRBD1 agrees at 7 bases. Per the germline V gene, CDR1 is DFQATT and CDR2 is SNEGSKA (reference sequence). This CDR3 region has 15 residues. The CDR3 loop reads CSARSGQMVVGELFF. The DNA for the CDR3 is TGCAGTGCTCGATCGGGACAGATGGTAGTCGGGGAGCTTTTTTTT.

This clonotype has more than one count but fewer than ten. This chain uses TRBV5-1 with TRBJ2-7; 7 bases fit TRBD1. From germline, CDR1 is SGHRS and CDR2 YFSETQ. The junction had 16 bases not matched to a gene; V was cut back by 4 bases and J by 6 bases. The CDR3 is 16 residues long. Here the CDR3 DNA reads TGCGCCAGCAGCACTCTAGAGACAGGGAGAATAAGCGAGCAGTACTTC. This encodes CASSTLETGRISEQYF.

This clonotype has only a few counts. The chain is built from TRBV18 and TRBJ2-7, with D hard to call. The CDR3 runs to 13 residues. Germline CDR1 reads KGHSH; CDR2 reads LQKENI. The V gene lost 3 bases and the J gene lost 3 bases, with 9 bases spanning the gap. The CDR3 sequence: CASSPNPNYEQYF. CDR3 bases: TGTGCCAGCTCACCGAACCCTAACTACGAGCAGTACTTC. The variable domain in full, with the rest retrieved from reference TRBV18 and TRBJ2-7, is NAGVMQNPRHLVRRRGQEARLRCSPMKGHSHVYWYRQLPEEGLKFMVYLQKENIIDESGMPKERFSAEFPKEGPSILRIQQVVRGDSAAYFCASSPNPNYEQYFGPGTRLTVT.

This clonotype showed up just a few times. Germline is not matched at one junction end, which may reflect a read error. The V gene is TRBV11-3, the J gene TRBJ2-2; TRBD1 might be the D (6 bases). Germline V gene sequence: CDR1 SGHNT, CDR2 YENEEA. The CDR3 extends over 16 amino acids. The CDR3 nucleotides read TGTGCCGGCAGCTTAGATTACAGGGCGAACACCGGGGAGCTGTTTTTT. Protein product: CAGSLDYRANTGELFF.

This clonotype appeared a few times. The chain carries TRBV24-1 and TRBJ2-4; D uncertain. There are 14 residues in the CDR3. Deletions cut 4 bases from V and 0 bases from J, with 6 bases between. The germline CDR1 and CDR2 sequences are KGHDR and SFDVKD. The CDR3, as DNA: TGTGCCACCAGTGACAGCGAAGCCAAAAACATTCAGTACTTC. Its protein product is CATSDSEAKNIQYF.

This clonotype was seen at least ten times. The V and J genes are TRBV7-9 and TRBJ2-7; the match to TRBD2 covers 9 bases. The germline CDR1 and CDR2 sequences are SEHNR and FQNEAQ (reference sequence). The CDR3 has 14 amino acids. J lost 2 bases, V lost 5 bases, and 4 bases had no gene match. The CDR3 protein is CASSVTSGPYEQYF. The DNA of the CDR3 is TGTGCCAGCAGCGTGACTAGCGGACCCTACGAGCAGTACTTC.

This clonotype was seen more than once but under ten times. This chain links TRBV18 with TRBJ2-1; the match to TRBD1 covers 8 bases. The CDR3 runs to 14 residues. V shed 6 bases and J 4 bases; nucleotides not matched to a gene: 5. In germline, CDR1 is KGHSH, CDR2 LQKENI. The CDR3: CASSPGQEYNEQFF. DNA for the CDR3: TGTGCCAGCTCTCCGGGACAGGAGTACAATGAGCAGTTCTTC. The complete variable domain, with remaining parts taken from reference TRBV18 and TRBJ2-1, reads NAGVMQNPRHLVRRRGQEARLRCSPMKGHSHVYWYRQLPEEGLKFMVYLQKENIIDESGMPKERFSAEFPKEGPSILRIQQVVRGDSAAYFCASSPGQEYNEQFFGPGTRLTVL.

This clonotype was observed at least ten times. The chain couples TRBV7-9 to TRBJ2-7, with D possibly being TRBD2 (5 bases). CDR1 is SEHNR, CDR2 FQNEAQ, per germline (reference sequence). The length of the CDR3 is 14 residues. V was trimmed by 2 bases and J by 0 bases, leaving 8 bases between them. CDR3 sequence reads: CASSLYGSSYEQYF. The CDR3 DNA reads as TGTGCCAGCAGCTTATATGGGAGCTCCTACGAGCAGTACTTC. The full variable domain, in which reference TRBV7-9 and TRBJ2-7 provide the parts outside the CDR3, is DTGVSQNPRHKITKRGQNVTFRCDPISEHNRLYWYRQTLGQGPEFLTYFQNEAQLEKSRLLSDRFSAERPKGSFSTLEIQRTEQGDSAMYLCASSLYGSSYEQYFGPGTRLTVT.

This clonotype came up a few times. This sequence joins TRBV11-2 and TRBJ2-1; 9 nucleotides match TRBD2. The CDR3 sequence is 20 residues long. Germline V gene lookup returns CDR1 SGHAT and CDR2 FQNNGV. Unmatched junction bases numbered 19, after V lost 0 bases and J lost 7 bases. In DNA, the CDR3 is TGTGCCAGCAGCTTAGATGGTATACTCGGGCGTAGCGGGAGAATAAATGAGCAGTTCTTC. Protein sequence: CASSLDGILGRSGRINEQFF.

This clonotype was observed a handful of times. The chain uses TRBV5-4 and TRBJ1-4; a weak D match, TRBD1 (6 bases). CDR1 is SGHNT, CDR2 YYREEE, per germline (reference sequence). The CDR3 is 13 amino acids. V dropped 2 bases and J dropped 8 bases, with 10 bases sitting between them. CDR3: CASSLRTDEKLFF. CDR3 nucleotide sequence: TGTGCCAGCAGCTTAAGGACAGACGAAAAACTGTTTTTT.

This clonotype has a count of ten or more. The CDR3: CSAHSGTSGRNALGEQYF. The CDR3 region has the DNA TGCAGCGCCCACTCCGGGACTAGCGGGAGGAATGCATTGGGCGAGCAGTACTTC. The V gene is TRBV29-1, the J gene TRBJ2-7; 15 nucleotides align to TRBD2. CDR3 length: 18 amino acids. In germline, CDR1 is SQVTM, CDR2 ANQGSEA. The V gene end was trimmed by 7 bases and the J gene end by 6 bases; junction bases not matched to a gene: 19.

This clonotype has just a few counts. This chain connects TRBV14 to TRBJ2-3, with unresolved D. CDR3 size: 19 residues. Trimming removed 0 bases from V and 2 bases from J, with 21 bases in between. The germline V gene encodes CDR1 SGHDN and CDR2 FVKESK. The CDR3 sequence is CASSQDSSPLGYYTDTQYF. The CDR3 coding sequence is TGTGCCAGCAGCCAAGATAGTTCTCCTTTGGGGTACTACACAGATACGCAGTATTTT.

There are many counts of this clonotype. The V and J genes are TRBV30 and TRBJ2-1; D is undetermined. The germline gives CDR1 GTSNPN, CDR2 SVGIG (reference sequence). The length of the CDR3 is 11 residues. V was cut by 1 base and J by 10 bases, with 8 bases left in between. Here the CDR3 DNA reads TGTGCCTGGAGTGATCCTTCGGAGCAGTTCTTC. Amino acids: CAWSDPSEQFF.

This clonotype has a count of ten or more. V usage is TRBV4-3 and J usage is TRBJ2-5; the D gene is possibly TRBD1 (5 bases). CDR3 length: 13 amino acids. Germline-derived CDR1 and CDR2 are LGHNA and YSLEER. Between the trimmed V and J ends, which lost 3 bases and 7 bases, there was a span of 12 bases. CDR3 DNA: TGCGCCAGCAGCCAGGGCAGGGAAGGGACCCAGTACTTC. Its protein product is CASSQGREGTQYF.

The chain uses TRBV3-1 and TRBJ1-1, with TRBD1 identical over 7 bases. CDR1 is LGHDT, CDR2 YNNKEL, per germline (reference sequence). Unmatched junction bases numbered 11, after V lost 5 bases and J lost 2 bases. This CDR3 has 16 amino acids. DNA for the CDR3: TGTGCCAGCAGCTCCGGGACAGTTAAATTAAACACTGAAGCTTTCTTT. Protein sequence: CASSSGTVKLNTEAFF.

This clonotype has just a few counts. This chain links TRBV4-2 with TRBJ2-3, with unresolved D. The V end was cut by 1 base, the J end by 3 bases, with 11 bases between. Germline CDR1 is LGHNA and CDR2 is YNFKEQ. The CDR3 has 15 amino acids. CDR3 protein: CASSQGVDATDTQYF. For the CDR3, the DNA is TGTGCCAGCAGCCAAGGAGTAGACGCAACAGATACGCAGTATTTT.

This clonotype appeared many times. The rearrangement uses TRBV20-1 and TRBJ1-2, with TRBD1 identical over 8 bases. V dropped 3 bases and J dropped 1; count of bases not matched to a gene: 7. The CDR3 spans 15 residues. Germline V gene data show CDR1 as DFQATT and CDR2 as SNEGSKA (reference sequence). The CDR3 coding sequence is TGCAGTGCTAGGGTGACAGGGGTTTATAACTATGGCTACACCTTC. Encoded protein: CSARVTGVYNYGYTF.

In this sample, this clonotype turned up many times. The V gene is TRBV10-3, the J gene TRBJ1-1; TRBD1 matches 7 bases. The CDR3 has 12 amino acids. Looked up from germline, CDR1 is ENHRY and CDR2 is SYGVKD. Losses at the gene ends were 2 bases for V and 7 bases for J; bases not matched to a gene: 1. CDR3 nucleotide sequence: TGTGCCATCAGTGAGAGGACAGGTGAAGCTTTCTTT. It yields the protein CAISERTGEAFF.

This clonotype was counted at least ten times. This chain uses TRBV20-1 with TRBJ1-2, with 12 bases lining up with TRBD1. Trimming removed 6 bases from V and 8 bases from J; junction bases left unmatched: 10. Germline values: CDR1 DFQATT, CDR2 SNEGSKA (reference sequence). This CDR3 is built from 14 residues. CDR3 region: CSAPPPGTGGGYTF. CDR3 sequence (DNA): TGCAGTGCCCCTCCACCAGGGACAGGGGGCGGCTACACCTTC.

This clonotype was seen more than once but under ten times. This rearrangement joins TRBV9 to TRBJ1-6; no clear D. Germline values: CDR1 SGDLS, CDR2 YYNGEE. The V end was cut by 2 bases, the J end by 3 bases, with 6 bases between. This CDR3 has 14 amino acids. CDR3 sequence (DNA): TGTGCCAGCAGCGTTGACGTCTATAATTCACCCCTCCACTTT. Its protein product is CASSVDVYNSPLHF.

This clonotype occurred many times. V and J are TRBV12-3 or TRBV12-4 and TRBJ1-2; D is possibly TRBD1 (6 bases). This CDR3 region has 13 residues. The germline V and J ends were trimmed by 5 bases and 4 bases, with 11 bases remaining between them. The CDR3 DNA sequence: TGTGCCAGCAGTCCGGACAGTCGCTATGGCTACACCTTC. Protein product: CASSPDSRYGYTF.

J is TRBJ1-2 and V is TRBV2, with D uncertain. Trimming cost V 2 bases and J 2 bases, with 15 bases left between them. Germline V lookup: CDR1 SNHLY, CDR2 FYNNEI. This CDR3 region has 16 residues. The CDR3 DNA reads TGTGCCAGCAGTGAATCGAGGAATATAATCAACTATGGCTACACCTTC. Its protein product is CASSESRNIINYGYTF.

This clonotype was counted at least ten times. The chain has TRBV25-1 and TRBJ1-3; D is unclear. CDR3 size: 13 residues. Germline loops: CDR1 MGHDK, CDR2 SYGVNS. V lost 5 bases and J lost 0, with 5 bases in between. The CDR3 sequence: CASSTSSGNTIYF. The DNA of the CDR3 is TGTGCCAGCAGTACCAGCTCTGGAAACACCATATATTTT.

This clonotype showed up just a few times. The chain combines TRBV19 with TRBJ2-2; possibly TRBD1 or TRBD2 for D (5 bases each). The CDR3 is made up of 16 amino acids. The V and J ends lost 3 bases and 1 base respectively, with 12 bases between them. From germline, CDR1 is LNHDA and CDR2 SQIVND (reference sequence). For the CDR3, the DNA is TGTGCCAGTAGTATTGGGGACGGTGGGAACACCGGGGAGCTGTTTTTT. It is translated as CASSIGDGGNTGELFF.

This clonotype was counted ten times or more. This chain joins TRBV10-1 and TRBJ2-3; D unclear. The CDR3 consists of 11 residues. V lost 8 bases, J lost 6 bases, and 9 bases lay in between. The germline V gene has CDR1 WNHNN and CDR2 SYGVQD (reference sequence). Written as DNA, the CDR3 is TGCGCCAGCCTCTCGTGGGATACGCAGTATTTT. It codes for CASLSWDTQYF.